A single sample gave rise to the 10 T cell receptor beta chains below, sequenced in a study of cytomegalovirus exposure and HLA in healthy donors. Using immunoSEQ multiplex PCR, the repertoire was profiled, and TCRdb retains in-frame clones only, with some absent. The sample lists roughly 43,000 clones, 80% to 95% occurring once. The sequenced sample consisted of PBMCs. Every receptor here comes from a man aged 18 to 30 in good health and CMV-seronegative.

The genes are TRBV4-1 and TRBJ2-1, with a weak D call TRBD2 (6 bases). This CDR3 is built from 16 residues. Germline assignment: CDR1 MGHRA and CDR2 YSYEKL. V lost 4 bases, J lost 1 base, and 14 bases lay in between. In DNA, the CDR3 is TGCGCCAGCAGCCTAAGAGAGCGGGCTTCCTACAATGAGCAGTTCTTC. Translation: CASSLRERASYNEQFF.

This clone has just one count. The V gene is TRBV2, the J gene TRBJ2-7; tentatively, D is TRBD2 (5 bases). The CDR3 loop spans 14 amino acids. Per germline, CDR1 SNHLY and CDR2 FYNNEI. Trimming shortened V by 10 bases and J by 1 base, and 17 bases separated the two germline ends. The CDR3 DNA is TGTGCCATTAAGCCGGGGAGTCAGTCCTACGAGCAGTACTTC. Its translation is CAIKPGSQSYEQYF.

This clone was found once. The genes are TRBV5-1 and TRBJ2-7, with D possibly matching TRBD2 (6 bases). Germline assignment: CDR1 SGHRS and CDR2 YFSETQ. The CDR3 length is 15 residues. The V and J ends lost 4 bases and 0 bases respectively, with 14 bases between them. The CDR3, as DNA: TGCGCCAGCAGCCTCGACTGGGGGGTCTCCTACGAGCAGTACTTC. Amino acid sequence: CASSLDWGVSYEQYF. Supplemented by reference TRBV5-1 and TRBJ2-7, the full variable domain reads KAGVTQTPRYLIKTRGQQVTLSCSPISGHRSVSWYQQTPGQGLQFLFEYFSETQRNKGNFPGRFSGRQFSNSRSEMNVSTLELGDSALYLCASSLDWGVSYEQYFGPGTRLTVT.

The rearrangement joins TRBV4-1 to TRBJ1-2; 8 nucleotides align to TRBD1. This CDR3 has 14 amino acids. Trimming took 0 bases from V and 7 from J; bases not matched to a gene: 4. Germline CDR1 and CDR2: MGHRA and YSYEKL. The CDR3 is CASSQDDRGFGYTF. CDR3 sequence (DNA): TGCGCCAGCAGCCAAGATGACAGGGGTTTTGGCTACACCTTC.

The CDR3 here is CASSLIIENTEAFF. DNA for the CDR3: TGTGCCAGCAGCTTAATAATAGAGAACACTGAAGCTTTCTTT. The chain is built from TRBV7-6 and TRBJ1-1; D call uncertain. Trimming shortened V by 2 bases and J by 1 base, and 8 bases separated the two germline ends. The CDR3 runs to 14 residues. Germline assignment: CDR1 SGHVS and CDR2 FNYEAQ.

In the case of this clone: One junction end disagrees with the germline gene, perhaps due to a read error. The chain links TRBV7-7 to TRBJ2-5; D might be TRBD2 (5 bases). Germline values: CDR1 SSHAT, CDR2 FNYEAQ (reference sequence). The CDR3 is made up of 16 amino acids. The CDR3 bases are TGTGCTAGCAGCTTAGGTCTGGGGAGTAGGCAAGAGACCCAGTACTTC. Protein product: CASSLGLGSRQETQYF.

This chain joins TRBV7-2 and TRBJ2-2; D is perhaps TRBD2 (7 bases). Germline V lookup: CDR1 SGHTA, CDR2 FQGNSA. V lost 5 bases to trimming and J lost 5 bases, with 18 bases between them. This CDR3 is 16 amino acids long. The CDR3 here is CASSPGRGRGTGELFF. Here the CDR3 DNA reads TGTGCCAGCAGCCCCGGAAGGGGGAGGGGAACCGGGGAGCTGTTTTTT.

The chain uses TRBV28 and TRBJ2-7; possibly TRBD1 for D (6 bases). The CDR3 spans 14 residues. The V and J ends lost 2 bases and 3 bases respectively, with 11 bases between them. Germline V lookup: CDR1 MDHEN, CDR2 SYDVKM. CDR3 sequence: CASSLPGVFYEQYF. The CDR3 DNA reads TGTGCCAGCAGTTTACCAGGGGTTTTCTACGAGCAGTACTTC. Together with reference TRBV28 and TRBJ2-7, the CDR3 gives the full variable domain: DVKVTQSSRYLVKRTGEKVFLECVQDMDHENMFWYRQDPGLGLRLIYFSYDVKMKEKGDIPEGYSVSREKKERFSLILESASTNQTSMYLCASSLPGVFYEQYFGPGTRLTVT.

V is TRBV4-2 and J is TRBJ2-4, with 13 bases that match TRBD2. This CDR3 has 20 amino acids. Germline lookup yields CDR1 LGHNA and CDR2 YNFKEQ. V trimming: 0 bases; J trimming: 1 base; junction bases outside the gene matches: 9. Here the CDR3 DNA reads TGTGCCAGCAGCCAAGAGCCGACTAGCGGGGGGAAGCTGGCCAAAAACATTCAGTACTTC. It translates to CASSQEPTSGGKLAKNIQYF.

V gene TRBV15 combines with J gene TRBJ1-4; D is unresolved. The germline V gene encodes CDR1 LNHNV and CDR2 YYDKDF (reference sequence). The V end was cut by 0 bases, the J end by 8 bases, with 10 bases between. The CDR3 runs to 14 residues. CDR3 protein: CATSRDPGGEKLFF. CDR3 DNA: TGTGCCACCAGCAGAGATCCGGGCGGGGAAAAACTGTTTTTT. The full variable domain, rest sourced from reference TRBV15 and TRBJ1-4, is DAMVIQNPRYQVTQFGKPVTLSCSQTLNHNVMYWYQQKSSQAPKLLFHYYDKDFNNEADTPDNFQSRRPNTSFCFLDIRSPGLGDTAMYLCATSRDPGGEKLFFGSGTQLSVL.